The rows below give T cell receptor beta chains drawn from one sample of a study of blood T cells in healthy people across ages. Via MiXCR, TCRdb re-called the 5' RACE reads, giving one row per CDR3 protein. The sample contains 1.5 million to 2 million distinct CDR3 sequences, 28% of which appear only once. The source material was blood. These receptors came from a woman aged 30 to 39 in good health. Both conserved end residues are trimmed from each CDR3.

TRBV7-6 ASSFWQGDEQF
TRBV18 ASSPVDGANYGYT
TRBV5-1 ASSSNNANYEQY
TRBV5-1 ASSGSRTDTQY
TRBV11-2 ASSRLAPHEQY
TRBV6-6 ASSRNRGSQPQH
TRBV15 ATSRDGQGDQPQH
TRBV4-1 ASSLPGQGAYEQY
TRBV7-3 ASSAGGRLGDEQF
TRBV5-5 ASSGSPGQVSYEQY
TRBV6-1 ASSGRDSSYNEQF
TRBV5-1 ASSLGGREDTQY
TRBV25-1 ASSEHSGRTSSYNEQF
TRBV29-1 SVQGGGNTIY
TRBV20-1 SAKNTGGSYNEQF
TRBV20-1 SASKQSYYNEQF
TRBV5-1 ASSLGTSTDYEQY
TRBV5-1 ASSWEGDYEQY
TRBV9 ASSAGLAGTYNEQY
TRBV11-2 ASSPGRGAEAF
TRBV29-1 SVERLAGPETQY
TRBV2 ASIKGTQETQY
TRBV13 ASTLRAAGTDTQY
TRBV12-3/TRBV12-4 ASTGAGEQY
TRBV30 AWRGSGEKLF
TRBV5-1 ASSSRSGRPIDTQY
TRBV7-2 ASSLEAEMGTQY
TRBV18 ASSPPDRGSNQPQH
TRBV12-3/TRBV12-4 VSSLRGPIYGYT
TRBV2 ASSGGGFGETQY
TRBV4-1 ASSQVETGEDTQY
TRBV6-2/TRBV6-3 ASRPGGAGYT
TRBV6-1 ASSEHPRDRVFQPQH
TRBV6-1 ASSQADNRGTDTQY
TRBV27 ASSPRDYFNEQF
TRBV7-3 ASSLNPGKNIQY
TRBV4-3 ASSQTGLAGDSTDTQY
TRBV2 ASSRQAEEQY
TRBV6-1 AAKLAGGLRTDTQY
TRBV4-2 ASSQGSTGEKNYGYT
TRBV7-9 ASSGPGNNNIDSPLH
TRBV2 ASRENTPNTEAF
TRBV6-6 ASSYGAAKPQH
TRBV18 ASSPLKTGQDGYT
TRBV6-1 ASRGRDPGRNQPQH
TRBV20-1 SARVEQGSYEQY
TRBV9 ASSGGDLRTDTQY
TRBV15 ATSRGPKETQY
TRBV7-2 ASSWGLGGPNEQF
TRBV10-3 AIRGEGANSPLH
TRBV5-6 ASSLAGRAYDTQY
TRBV24-1 ATRTGGHSNQPQH
TRBV20-1 SARTTGGEQY
TRBV20-1 SARPAGVFGTGELF
TRBV5-6 ASSTLDRQETQY
TRBV10-3 AIADGLADEQF
TRBV10-3 AVQGTSGDQY
TRBV21-1 ASSNPSGANVLT
TRBV12-3/TRBV12-4 ARSLGQGGSYEQY
TRBV12-3/TRBV12-4 ASSFFTMSADAQY